Listed below are T cell receptor beta chains from one sample, sequenced in a study of CD8 T cells in ankylosing spondylitis. TCRdb fed the 5' RACE reads into MiXCR, producing one record per CDR3 protein. Here the sample spans fewer than 550,000 distinct CDR3 sequences, 5.3% being singletons. Source material: blood, either unsorted or a sorted T cell fraction (not recorded which). All receptors derive from a male donor with ankylosing spondylitis. CDR3s include the opening cysteine and the closing phenylalanine or tryptophan. The D gene is left open where the match is weak. The listing skips clone size in some rows; elsewhere it reads once, few, many or a size class.

size: many; V: TRBV12-3/TRBV12-4; J: TRBJ1-2; D: -; length: 14; CDR3: CASSLAQRNYGYTF; DNA: TGTGCCAGCAGTTTAGCGCAGCGCAACTATGGCTACACCTTC
size: -; V: TRBV27; J: TRBJ2-4; D: TRBD1; length: 17; CDR3: CAAIYRPGTGTKNIQYF; DNA: TGTGCGGCCATTTATCGCCCGGGGACAGGGACCAAAAACATTCAGTACTTC
size: many; V: TRBV6-2/TRBV6-3; J: TRBJ2-7; D: -; length: 12; CDR3: CASRGLAYEQYF; DNA: TGTGCCAGCAGAGGGTTGGCCTACGAGCAGTACTTC
size: few; V: TRBV11-1; J: TRBJ2-3; D: -; length: 13; CDR3: CASSLLTHNTQYF; DNA: TGTGCCAGCAGCTTATTGACTCATAATACGCAGTATTTT
size: few; V: TRBV9; J: TRBJ2-1; D: -; length: 19; CDR3: CASSVSRGPGLNVRNEQFF; DNA: TGTGCCAGCAGCGTATCCAGGGGACCTGGACTCAACGTTCGGAATGAGCAGTTCTTC
size: few; V: TRBV27; J: TRBJ1-5; D: -; length: 14; CDR3: CASSSSGRWAPQHF; DNA: TGTGCCAGCAGTTCATCGGGACGCTGGGCGCCCCAGCATTTT
size: many; V: TRBV7-9; J: TRBJ1-2; D: TRBD1; length: 15; CDR3: CASSPRDSDNYGYTF; DNA: TGTGCCAGCAGCCCGCGGGACAGTGATAACTATGGCTACACCTTC
size: many; V: TRBV20-1; J: TRBJ1-4; D: -; length: 14; CDR3: CSAPGWSTNEKLFF; DNA: TGCAGTGCCCCTGGGTGGTCAACTAATGAAAAACTGTTTTTT
size: many; V: TRBV5-1; J: TRBJ2-2; D: TRBD1; length: 16; CDR3: CASSTSGTGAAGELFF; DNA: TGCGCCAGCAGCACCTCCGGGACAGGGGCGGCCGGGGAGCTGTTTTTT
size: many; V: TRBV7-9; J: TRBJ1-1; D: -; length: 12; CDR3: CASSGPGGEAFF; DNA: TGTGCCAGCAGCGGTCCGGGAGGGGAAGCTTTCTTT
size: many; V: TRBV4-1; J: TRBJ1-2; D: -; length: 15; CDR3: CASSPYTGRDYGYTF; DNA: TGCGCCAGCAGCCCCTACACGGGACGGGACTATGGCTACACCTTC
size: many; V: TRBV6-1; J: TRBJ2-7; D: TRBD1; length: 17; CDR3: CASTKRRDRALSYEQYF; DNA: TGTGCCAGCACCAAACGGAGGGACAGGGCGCTTTCCTACGAGCAGTACTTC
size: many; V: TRBV9; J: TRBJ2-1; D: -; length: 14; CDR3: CASSVATRYNEQFF; DNA: TGTGCCAGCAGCGTAGCTACCAGGTACAATGAGCAGTTCTTC
size: many; V: TRBV10-3; J: TRBJ2-5; D: TRBD2; length: 14; CDR3: CAISSSGGQETQYF; DNA: TGTGCCATCAGTTCTAGCGGGGGGCAAGAGACCCAGTACTTC
size: many; V: TRBV20-1; J: TRBJ2-1; D: -; length: 12; CDR3: CSAPNSDNEQFF; DNA: TGCAGTGCCCCAAATTCCGACAATGAGCAGTTCTTC
size: few; V: TRBV4-3; J: TRBJ1-3; D: TRBD1; length: 17; CDR3: CASSQAATGETGNTIYF; DNA: TGCGCCAGCAGCCAAGCCGCTACAGGGGAAACTGGAAACACCATATATTTT
size: -; V: TRBV6-1; J: TRBJ1-5; D: -; length: 11; CDR3: CASNSNQPQHF; DNA: TGTGCCAGCAACTCGAATCAGCCCCAGCATTTT
size: -; V: TRBV20-1; J: TRBJ2-7; D: TRBD1; length: 15; CDR3: CSARDLQGAPYEQYF; DNA: TGCAGTGCTAGAGACCTACAGGGGGCCCCCTACGAGCAGTACTTC
size: many; V: TRBV15; J: TRBJ1-2; D: -; length: 13; CDR3: CATSRKSGDGYTF; DNA: TGTGCCACCAGCAGGAAGTCAGGGGATGGCTACACCTTC
size: many; V: TRBV7-9; J: TRBJ2-7; D: -; length: 13; CDR3: CASSQRNTYEQYF; DNA: TGTGCCAGCAGCCAGAGGAATACCTACGAGCAGTACTTC
size: many; V: TRBV20-1; J: TRBJ1-2; D: -; length: 12; CDR3: CSANIYDYGYTF; DNA: TGCAGTGCTAATATTTACGACTATGGCTACACCTTC
size: many; V: TRBV21-1; J: TRBJ2-7; D: -; length: 16; CDR3: CASSKARTGIFYEQYF; DNA: TGTGCCAGCAGCAAAGCCCGGACAGGGATATTCTACGAGCAGTACTTC